This TCR beta chain stems from a study of T and B cells in COVID-19 patients. About the study: Critical illness requiring mechanical ventilation or extracorporeal membrane oxygenation affected 12 of 20 active-infection patients.

Multiplex PCR with BIOMED2 TRB-A/B primer pools amplified TRB rearrangements. TCRdb analysed the multiplex PCR reads with MiXCR anew, one entry per CDR3 protein. The sample contains about 5,000 distinct CDR3 sequences, around 21% of which appear only once. This clonotype is medium-sized by share. Its target is not known. The CDR3 has 17 amino acids. Germline V gives CDR1 KGHSH, CDR2 LQKENI. V lost 4 bases and J lost 0; bases outside the gene matches: 9. TRB was amplified from about 260-540 ng of blood genomic DNA. Regarding the study as a whole: Blood from mildly ill patients while symptomatic, and early samples from severe cases, were scarce. In COVID-19 patients, T cell receptor beta variable and joining gene use was reportedly strongly skewed.

Sequencing was performed on blood. The clonotype originates from a human donor with active COVID-19. V and J are TRBV18 and TRBJ1-3; 7 positions match TRBD1. The CDR3 is CASSRDAGTVSGNTIYF. CDR3 in DNA: TGTGCCAGCTCACGCGACGCCGGGACAGTCTCTGGAAACACCATATATTTT.